A single sample is the source of the 10 T cell receptor beta chains below, sequenced in a study of tumor and adjacent non-tumor tissue in lung cancer (dated by TCRdb to between 2017 and 2018). Bulk unsorted tissue served as the source for RNA extraction, and RNA quality was assessed using a NanoDrop ND-1000 and an Agilent 2100. Libraries were prepared through multiplex PCR. The run used an Illumina HiSeq 2500. TCRbeta libraries were constructed through three rounds of nested PCR with primers (Table S4) according to protocols modified from ARM-PCR. TCRdb reran the public reads through fastp at Q25 and MiXCR, keeping productive beta chains. Duplicate CDR3 protein sequences are folded into a single record with the most common DNA and genes. The sample table records some 84,000 distinct CDR3 sequences; approximately 57% of these occur just once. Around 16% of the sample rests with the top ten. Sequencing input: lung tumor tissue. Source of these receptors: a man aged 70-80 years with non-small cell lung cancer.

As for this clonotype: A junction end diverges from the germline sequence, so it may reflect a read error. CDR3 bases: TGCGGCGTTGCCACTGGGACAGATACGCAGTATTTT. Translating it yields CGVATGTDTQYF. The chain is built from TRBV29-1 and TRBJ2-3, with D hard to call. In germline, CDR1 is SQVTM, CDR2 ANQGSEA. The CDR3 consists of 12 residues.

CDR3 in amino acids: CASSSGTSRYEQYF. In DNA, the CDR3 is TGCGCCAGCAGTTCCGGGACTAGCAGATACGAGCAGTACTTC. The chain joins TRBV5-1 to TRBJ2-7; TRBD2 agrees at 9 bases. Trimming removed 5 bases from V and 4 bases from J; junction bases left unmatched: 7. The CDR3 is 14 residues long. Germline V CDR1 and CDR2: SGHRS, YFSETQ.

As concerns this clonotype: A much bigger clone sits one base away, suggesting this may be a read error. This rearrangement joins TRBV28 to TRBJ2-2; D may match TRBD1 or TRBD2 (5 bases each). The V and J ends lost 5 bases and 3 bases respectively, with 7 bases between them. The CDR3 contains 13 residues. Germline V gene lookup returns CDR1 MDHEN and CDR2 SYDVKM. The CDR3 protein is CASSMGDTGELFF. The CDR3 DNA reads TGTGCCAGCAGTATGGGGGACACCGGGGAGCTGTTTTTT.

This clonotype showed up many times. The chain has TRBV4-1 and TRBJ2-4; tentatively, D is TRBD2 (5 bases). The CDR3 is 14 residues long. Trimming shortened V by 5 bases and J by 7 bases, and 15 bases separated the two germline ends. The V gene's germline CDR1 is MGHRA and CDR2 YSYEKL. CDR3 amino acids: CASSSEGFSNIQYF. CDR3 sequence (DNA): TGCGCCAGCAGCTCTGAGGGATTTTCGAACATTCAGTACTTC.

About this clonotype itself: The junction departs from germline at one end; a sequencing error may be responsible. The chain has TRBV11-2 and TRBJ2-3; D is perhaps TRBD1 (5 bases). The CDR3 has 15 amino acids. Germline V lookup: CDR1 SGHAT, CDR2 FQNNGV. CDR3: CASSPTGIRTDMQYF. CDR3 DNA sequence: TGTGCCAGCAGCCCAACAGGAATCCGTACGGATATGCAGTATTTT.

This clonotype was counted only a few times. This chain joins TRBV20-1 and TRBJ2-3; unclear D gene. Trimming shortened V by 0 bases and J by 0 bases, and 7 bases separated the two germline ends. Germline values: CDR1 DFQATT, CDR2 SNEGSKA (reference sequence). The CDR3 totals 14 residues. DNA of the CDR3: TGCAGTGCTAGAGAGTCCGCGAGCACAGATACGCAGTATTTT. Translating gives CSARESASTDTQYF.

As for this clonotype: This may arise from a read error, as a much more abundant clone is one base away. The V call is TRBV30, the J call TRBJ1-1, with D uncertain. Germline V lookup: CDR1 GTSNPN, CDR2 SVGIG (reference sequence). The CDR3 spans 11 residues. The CDR3 region has the DNA TGTACCTGGAATCTAGCCAGGACGGCTTTCTTT. It specifies CTWNLARTAFF.

This clonotype was recorded only once. V is TRBV2 and J is TRBJ1-2, with D unresolved. Per the germline V gene, CDR1 is SNHLY and CDR2 is FYNNEI. The CDR3 loop spans 15 amino acids. Trimming cost V 7 bases and J 3 bases, with 18 bases left between them. CDR3 sequence: CASTKPTGEDYGYTF. CDR3 DNA sequence: TGTGCCAGCACGAAACCTACCGGGGAAGACTATGGCTACACCTTC.

On this clonotype: The junction departs from the called germline gene at one end, perhaps through a read error. The genes are TRBV30 and TRBJ2-3; TRBD2 agrees at 11 bases. Germline assignment: CDR1 GTSNPN and CDR2 SVGIG (reference sequence). The CDR3 runs 15 residues. For the CDR3, the DNA is TGTGTCTGGAGTATCGGTAGCGGGAGGGCCTATACGCAGTATTTT. Translating it yields CVWSIGSGRAYTQYF.

This clonotype was recorded at least ten times. The chain uses TRBV29-1 and TRBJ2-3; D is possibly TRBD1 (5 bases). CDR1 is SQVTM and CDR2 is ANQGSEA in the germline V gene. The V and J ends lost 7 bases and 0 bases respectively, with 11 bases between them. This CDR3 spans 13 amino acids. The CDR3 DNA is TGCAGCGACCAGCAGGGAAGCACAGATACGCAGTATTTT. Its protein product is CSDQQGSTDTQYF.